This note documents a single T cell receptor beta chain sequence. Original processing methods: Amplified reference gene primers provided the basis for estimating nucleated cell counts. Here immunoSEQ multiplex PCR was the method, and the copy in TCRdb shows in-frame clones only, minus some. That table is the source of V, J and clone size, and D and trimming were worked out from the DNA. There are about 140,000 clones in the sample; 88% occur only once, and approximately 1.4% lies in the top ten. This sample was taken from a study of blood T cell repertoires in COVID-19. Across the whole study: COVID-19 samples collected from the United States, Italy and Spain covered acute and convalescent phases. The analysed material was cDNA or gDNA that came from T cells, B-cell-depleted T cells, or PBMCs.

There are 12 residues in the CDR3. Germline V gives CDR1 SGHNT, CDR2 YYREEE (reference sequence). V was shortened by 0 bases and J by 8 bases, with 5 bases between the two germline ends. This clonotype was sampled from a woman aged 55-69 years with acute or convalescent COVID-19. V gene TRBV5-4 combines with J gene TRBJ2-2; D not certain. Sequencing was carried out using peripheral blood. CDR3 sequence: CASSLEPGELFF. The CDR3 coding sequence is TGTGCCAGCAGCTTGGAGCCAGGGGAGCTGTTTTTT.